This TCR beta chain was obtained from a study of CD4+ T cells in melanoma. Broader study findings: Neoantigen-specific CD4+ T cells in melanoma reportedly had diverse differentiation states. CD8+ T cell, macrophage and B cell function reportedly correlated with neoantigen-specific CD4+ T cells.

This clone was counted a few times. The antigen is undetermined. Only in-frame clones appear in the TCRdb table, and some are missing; sequencing was by immunoSEQ multiplex PCR. The data show 12,000 to 15,000 clones, around 70% seen once. The source of this sequence is a human donor with melanoma. Sequenced input: cells from a culture (not recorded whether cultured in vitro).

CDR3 sequence reads: CAISEGAGAFF. The DNA for the CDR3 is TGTGCCATCAGTGAAGGAGCAGGAGCTTTCTTT. V usage is TRBV10-3 and J usage is TRBJ1-1; D is undetermined. V was cut by 3 bases and J by 10 bases, with 9 bases left in between. The CDR3 is 11 amino acids. The germline CDR1 and CDR2 sequences are ENHRY and SYGVKD.